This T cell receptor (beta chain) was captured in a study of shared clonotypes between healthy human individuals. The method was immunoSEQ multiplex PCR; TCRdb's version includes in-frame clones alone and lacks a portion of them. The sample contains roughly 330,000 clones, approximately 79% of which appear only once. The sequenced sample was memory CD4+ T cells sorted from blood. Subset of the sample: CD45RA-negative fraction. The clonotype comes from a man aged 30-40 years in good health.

This CDR3 is CASSITGGAAFF. DNA of the CDR3: TGTGCCAGCAGTATTACAGGGGGGGCAGCTTTCTTT. The chain has TRBV6-5 and TRBJ1-1, with 8 bases fitting TRBD1. V lost 5 bases, J lost 10 bases, and 6 bases stayed unmatched. This CDR3 is built from 12 residues. CDR1 and CDR2 from the germline V gene are MNHEY and SVGAGI.